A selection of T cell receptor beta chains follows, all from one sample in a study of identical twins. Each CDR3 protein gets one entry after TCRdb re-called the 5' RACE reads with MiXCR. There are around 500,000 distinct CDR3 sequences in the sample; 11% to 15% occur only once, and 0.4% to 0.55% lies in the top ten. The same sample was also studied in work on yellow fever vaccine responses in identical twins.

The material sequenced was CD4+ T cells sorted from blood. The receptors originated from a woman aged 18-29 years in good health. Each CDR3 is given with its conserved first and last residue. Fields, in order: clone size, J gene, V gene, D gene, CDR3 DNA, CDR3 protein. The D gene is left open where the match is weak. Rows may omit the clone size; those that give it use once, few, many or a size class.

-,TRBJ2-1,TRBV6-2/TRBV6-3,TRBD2,TGTGCCTCCCGGACTAGCGGGACATTCAACAATGAGCAGTTCTTC,CASRTSGTFNNEQFF
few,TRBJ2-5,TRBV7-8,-,TGTGCCAGCAGCATATACAGGGCTCAAGAGACCCAGTACTTC,CASSIYRAQETQYF
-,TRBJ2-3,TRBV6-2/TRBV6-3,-,TGTGCCAGCAGTTACTCTCCAAAATTACAGGAGAGCACAGATACGCAGTATTTT,CASSYSPKLQESTDTQYF
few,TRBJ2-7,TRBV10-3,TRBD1,TGTGCCATCAGTGATTCGACAGGGTCCGACGAGCAGTACTTC,CAISDSTGSDEQYF
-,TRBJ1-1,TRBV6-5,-,TGTGCCAGCAGTTATGACAGGAACACTGAAGCTTTCTTT,CASSYDRNTEAFF
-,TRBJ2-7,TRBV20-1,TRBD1,TGCAGTGCTATGGACAGGTTCTCCTACGAGCAGTACTTC,CSAMDRFSYEQYF
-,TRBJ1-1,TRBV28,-,TGTGCCAGCACTGAATCAGGTCGAGGAGAAGCTTTCTTT,CASTESGRGEAFF
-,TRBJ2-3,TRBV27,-,TGTGCCAGCAGTAAGAAGACCAGCACAGATACGCAGTATTTT,CASSKKTSTDTQYF
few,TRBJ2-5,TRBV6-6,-,TGTGCCAGCAGAGAGGGGGAGACCCAGTACTTC,CASREGETQYF
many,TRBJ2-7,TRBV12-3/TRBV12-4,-,TGTGCCAGCATCACCAGCCCACCCTACGAGCAGTACTTC,CASITSPPYEQYF
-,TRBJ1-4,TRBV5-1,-,TGCGCCAGCAGCTTGGCCAAGCGGGAGAATGAAAAACTGTTTTTT,CASSLAKRENEKLFF
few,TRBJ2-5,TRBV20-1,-,TGCAGTGCTAGTAGCGGACAAGAGACCCAGTACTTC,CSASSGQETQYF
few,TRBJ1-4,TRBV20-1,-,TGCAGTGCTAGAGCCGGGACATCCGAAAAACTGTTTTTT,CSARAGTSEKLFF
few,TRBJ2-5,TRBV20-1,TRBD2,TGCAGTGCTGCTAAGGCTAGCGGGAGCAACCGAGAGACCCAGTACTTC,CSAAKASGSNRETQYF
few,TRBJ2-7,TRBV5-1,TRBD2,TGCGCCAGCAGCTTAGGCCTCCTAGCGGGAGTCTACGAGCAGTACTTC,CASSLGLLAGVYEQYF
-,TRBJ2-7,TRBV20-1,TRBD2,TGCAGTGCTGGTCACCTAGCGGGGGTTTACGAGCAGTACTTC,CSAGHLAGVYEQYF
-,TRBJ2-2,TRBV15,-,TGTGCCACCAGCACGGACAGAAACACCGGGGAGCTGTTTTTT,CATSTDRNTGELFF
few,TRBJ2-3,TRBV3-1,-,TGTGCCAGCGGAAATACTGTCGATACGCAGTATTTT,CASGNTVDTQYF
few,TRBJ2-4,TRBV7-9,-,TGTGCCAGCAGCCAAAAAACTAGGGGGGATAACATTCAGTACTTC,CASSQKTRGDNIQYF
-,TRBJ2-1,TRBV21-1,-,TGTGCCAGCAGCATCATGTCCCGGGACAGGGGCGATGAGCAGTTCTTC,CASSIMSRDRGDEQFF
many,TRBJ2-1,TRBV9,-,TGTGCCAGCAGCGTAGAAGGGGCGAAGTCCTACAATGAGCAGTTCTTC,CASSVEGAKSYNEQFF
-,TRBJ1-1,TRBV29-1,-,TGCAGCGTTTCGGGTTTCACTGAAGCTTTCTTT,CSVSGFTEAFF
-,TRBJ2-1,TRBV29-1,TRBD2,TGCAGCGTGGCCCGACTAGCAGATAAAAATGAGCAGTTCTTC,CSVARLADKNEQFF
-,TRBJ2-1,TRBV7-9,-,TGTGCCAGCACAATACGAGCGAGCAATGAGCAGTTCTTC,CASTIRASNEQFF
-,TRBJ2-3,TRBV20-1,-,TGCAGTGCTAGAGATGTGCAATACACAGATACGCAGTATTTT,CSARDVQYTDTQYF
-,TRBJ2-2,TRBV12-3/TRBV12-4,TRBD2,TGTGCCAGCAGAGTACTAGCGGGAGGGACCGGGGAGCTGTTTTTT,CASRVLAGGTGELFF
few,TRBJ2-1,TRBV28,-,TGTGCCAGCACCCTTCTAGCAGCATCCTACAATGAGCAGTTCTTC,CASTLLAASYNEQFF
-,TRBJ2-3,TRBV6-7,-,TGTGCCAAACTTTTTCTCAGGTGGGATACGCAGTATTTT,CAKLFLRWDTQYF
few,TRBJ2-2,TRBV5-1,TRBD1,TGCGCCAGCAGCTTGTTACCGGGACAGACCACCGGGGAGCTGTTTTTT,CASSLLPGQTTGELFF
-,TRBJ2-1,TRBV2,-,TGTGCCAGCAGTGTATCGTACCCCCAGAAGTTCTTC,CASSVSYPQKFF
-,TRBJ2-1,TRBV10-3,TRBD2,TGTGCCATCAGTGGGGGACCCCTAGCGGACTTCTACAATGAGCAGTTCTTC,CAISGGPLADFYNEQFF
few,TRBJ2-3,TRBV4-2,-,TGTGCCAGCAGCCAAGAGGGTGGTCCTAGCACAGATACGCAGTATTTT,CASSQEGGPSTDTQYF
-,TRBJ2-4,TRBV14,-,TGTGCCAGCAGCCGCAGAGTCCAGGGAAACATTCAGTACTTC,CASSRRVQGNIQYF
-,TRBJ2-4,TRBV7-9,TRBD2,TGTGCCAGCAGCTTATACGGGGGGGAGGACAAAAACATTCAGTACTTC,CASSLYGGEDKNIQYF
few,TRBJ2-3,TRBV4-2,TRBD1,TGTGCCAGCAGCCAACCAGGGACAGGCACAGATACGCAGTATTTT,CASSQPGTGTDTQYF
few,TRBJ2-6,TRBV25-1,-,TGTGCCAGCAGTGGATACTCTGGGGCCAACGTCCTGACTTTC,CASSGYSGANVLTF
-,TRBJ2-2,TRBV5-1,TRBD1,TGCGCCAGCAGCTATACAGGGGCCACCGGGGAGCTGTTTTTT,CASSYTGATGELFF
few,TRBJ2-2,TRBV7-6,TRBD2,TGTGCCAGCAGCCTACTAGCGGGAGGAGGCGGCACCGGGGAGCTGTTTTTT,CASSLLAGGGGTGELFF
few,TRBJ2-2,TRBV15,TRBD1,TGTGCCACCAGCAGATTGACAGGGGTCTCCATCGGGGAGCTGTTTTTT,CATSRLTGVSIGELFF
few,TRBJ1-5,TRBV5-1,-,TGCGCCAGCAGCTTGGAGAATCCCAATCAGCCCCAGCATTTT,CASSLENPNQPQHF
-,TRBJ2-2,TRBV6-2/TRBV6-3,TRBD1,TGTGCCAGCAGTTACCAACGTCCCGGGACAGGGGATAACACCGGGGAGCTGTTTTTT,CASSYQRPGTGDNTGELFF
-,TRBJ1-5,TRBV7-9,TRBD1,TGTGCCAGCAGCGTCACAGGGGTAGGGTATCAGCCCCAGCATTTT,CASSVTGVGYQPQHF
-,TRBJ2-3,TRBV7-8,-,TGTGCCAGCAGCTTAGGGGGTTCCTATTGGGGCACAGATACGCAGTATTTT,CASSLGGSYWGTDTQYF
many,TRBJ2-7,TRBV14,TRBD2,TGTGCCAGCAGCCAAGGGTGGGCTAGCGGGAGATTGAGTTACGAGCAGTACTTC,CASSQGWASGRLSYEQYF
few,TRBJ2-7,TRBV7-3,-,TGTGCCAGCAGCCTCCTACCGGGACATGCCTACGAGCAGTACTTC,CASSLLPGHAYEQYF
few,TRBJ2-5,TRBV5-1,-,TGCGCCAGCAGCGACCAGGGTTATGAGACCCAGTACTTC,CASSDQGYETQYF
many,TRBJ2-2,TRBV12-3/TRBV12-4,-,TGTGCCAGCACCAGGTTGGCCGGGGAGCTGTTTTTT,CASTRLAGELFF
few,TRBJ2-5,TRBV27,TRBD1,TGTGCCAGCAGTCCTAAGACAGGGCCGGAGACCCAGTACTTC,CASSPKTGPETQYF
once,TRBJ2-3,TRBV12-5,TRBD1,TGTGCTAGTGGTTTGGGGGGACAGCCTAGCACAGATACGCAGTATTTT,CASGLGGQPSTDTQYF
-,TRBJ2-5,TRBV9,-,TGTGCCAGCAGCGTAGTGGGACCCGAGACCCAGTACTTC,CASSVVGPETQYF
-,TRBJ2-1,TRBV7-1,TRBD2,TGTGCCAGCAGCTCACCTTACCTGGGACTAGCGGGAGACCCGAGCTCCTACAATGAGCAGTTCTTC,CASSSPYLGLAGDPSSYNEQFF